This TCR beta chain was sequenced for a study of identical twins' blood T cells. The V end lost 5 bases, the J end lost 7 bases, and 11 bases lay between the germline ends. CDR1 and CDR2 (germline): SEHNR, FQNEAQ (reference sequence). The length of the CDR3 is 12 residues. TCRdb redid the calling of the 5' RACE reads with MiXCR, one entry per CDR3 protein. The table has 350,000 to 450,000 distinct CDR3 sequences, approximately 30% seen once; the top ten hold 6.1%. The specimen was PBMCs. This chain links TRBV7-9 with TRBJ1-1, with no clear D. The clonotype was recovered from a woman between 18 and 50 years old in good health. CDR3 protein: CASSTLWSEAFF. The CDR3 region has the DNA TGTGCCAGCAGCACTCTTTGGAGTGAAGCTTTCTTT.